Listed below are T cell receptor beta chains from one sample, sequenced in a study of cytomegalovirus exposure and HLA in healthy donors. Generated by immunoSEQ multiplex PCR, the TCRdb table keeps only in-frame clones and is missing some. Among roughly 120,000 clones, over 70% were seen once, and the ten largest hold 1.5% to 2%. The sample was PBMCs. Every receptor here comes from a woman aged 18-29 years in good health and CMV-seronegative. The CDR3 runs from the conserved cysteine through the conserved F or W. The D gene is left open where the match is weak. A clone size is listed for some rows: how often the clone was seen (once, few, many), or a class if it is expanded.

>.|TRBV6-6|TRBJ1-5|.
CASSSNQGDGNQPQHF
TGTGCCAGCAGTTCAAACCAGGGTGACGGCAATCAGCCCCAGCATTTT
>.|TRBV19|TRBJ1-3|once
CASSITLGGLRPAGNTIYF
TGTGCCAGTAGTATAACGCTTGGAGGGCTCCGGCCGGCGGGAAACACCATATATTTT
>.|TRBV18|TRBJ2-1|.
CASSPQGVIGNEQFF
TGTGCCAGCTCACCACAGGGGGTAATTGGGAATGAGCAGTTCTTC
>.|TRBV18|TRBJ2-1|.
CASSPGLNNEQFF
TGTGCCAGCTCACCAGGACTAAACAATGAGCAGTTCTTC
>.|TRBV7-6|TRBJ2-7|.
CASSLTSSSEQYF
TGTGCCAGCAGCTTAACTTCCTCCTCCGAGCAGTACTTC
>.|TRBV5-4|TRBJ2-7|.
CASSFFADSGYEQYF
TGTGCCAGCAGCTTCTTTGCGGACAGCGGCTACGAGCAGTACTTC
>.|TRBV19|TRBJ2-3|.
CASSIGASTDTQYF
TGTGCCAGTAGTATAGGGGCCTCCACAGATACGCAGTATTTT
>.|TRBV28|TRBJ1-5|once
CASIAGNQPQHF
TGTGCCAGCATAGCGGGCAATCAGCCCCAGCATTTT
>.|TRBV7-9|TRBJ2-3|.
CASSPGTDTQYF
TGTGCCAGCAGCCCCGGGACAGATACGCAGTATTTT
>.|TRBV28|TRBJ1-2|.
CAISPQWEYGYTF
TGTGCCATCTCCCCACAGTGGGAGTATGGCTACACCTTC
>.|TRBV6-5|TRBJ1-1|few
CASKGGKGNTEAFF
TGTGCCAGCAAGGGAGGAAAGGGGAACACTGAAGCTTTCTTT
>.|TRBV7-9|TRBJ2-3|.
CASSLGLAADTQYF
TGTGCCAGCAGCTTAGGTCTAGCCGCAGATACGCAGTATTTT
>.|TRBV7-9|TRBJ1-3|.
CASSGTSGNTIYF
TGTGCCAGCAGCGGGACATCTGGAAACACCATATATTTT
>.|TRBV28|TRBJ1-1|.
CASSSRPGRANTEAFF
TGTGCCAGCAGTTCCCGTCCGGGGAGGGCGAACACTGAAGCTTTCTTT
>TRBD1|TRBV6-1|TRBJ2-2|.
CASSATRDRGRELFF
TGTGCCAGCAGTGCTACGCGAGACAGGGGCCGGGAGCTGTTTTTT
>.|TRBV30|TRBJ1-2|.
CAWSVLTNYGYTF
TGTGCCTGGAGTGTACTAACTAACTATGGCTACACCTTC
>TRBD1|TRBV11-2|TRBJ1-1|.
CASSVDRGYEAFF
TGTGCCAGCAGCGTGGACAGGGGCTATGAAGCTTTCTTT
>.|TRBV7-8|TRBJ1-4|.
CASSLATEVKLFF
TGTGCCAGCAGCCTAGCCACGGAGGTGAAACTGTTTTTT
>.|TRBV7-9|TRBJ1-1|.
CASSQGQFAEAFF
TGTGCCAGCAGCCAGGGACAATTCGCTGAAGCTTTCTTT
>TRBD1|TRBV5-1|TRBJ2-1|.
CASRLETGGDEQFF
TGCGCCAGCAGATTGGAGACAGGGGGGGATGAGCAGTTCTTC
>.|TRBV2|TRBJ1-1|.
CASSVGGAANTEAFF
TGTGCCAGCAGTGTTGGGGGGGCGGCGAACACTGAAGCTTTCTTT
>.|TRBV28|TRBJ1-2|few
CASKLLGRLDYGYTF
TGTGCCAGCAAGTTATTGGGCAGGTTAGACTATGGCTACACCTTC
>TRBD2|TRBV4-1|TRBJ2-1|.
CASSQPSGGGNHEQFF
TGCGCCAGCAGCCAACCTAGCGGGGGGGGGAACCATGAGCAGTTCTTC